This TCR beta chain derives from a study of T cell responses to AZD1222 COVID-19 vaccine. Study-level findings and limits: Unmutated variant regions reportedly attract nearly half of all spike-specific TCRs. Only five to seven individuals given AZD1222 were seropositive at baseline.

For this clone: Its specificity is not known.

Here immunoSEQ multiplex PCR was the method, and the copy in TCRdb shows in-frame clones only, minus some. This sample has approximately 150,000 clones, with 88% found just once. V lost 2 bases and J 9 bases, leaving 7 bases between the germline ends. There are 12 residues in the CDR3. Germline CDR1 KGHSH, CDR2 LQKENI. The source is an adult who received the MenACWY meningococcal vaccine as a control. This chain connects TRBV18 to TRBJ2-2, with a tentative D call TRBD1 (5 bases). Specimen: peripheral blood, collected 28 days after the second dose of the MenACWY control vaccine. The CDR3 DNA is TGTGCCAGCTCACCATTGGACAGGGAGCTGTTTTTT. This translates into CASSPLDRELFF.